The clone carrying this T cell receptor (beta chain) turned up a few times. The germline gives CDR1 KGHSH, CDR2 LQKENI. The CDR3 has 14 amino acids. The germline V and J ends were trimmed by 0 bases and 4 bases, with 7 bases remaining between them. Authors' processing steps: Amplification from reference gene primers served as the basis for estimated nucleated cell counts. Libraries were prepared by immunoSEQ multiplex PCR; TCRdb keeps only in-frame clonotypes and omits some of them. V, J and clone size were drawn from that table, and D and trimming were deduced from the DNA. The data hold some 150,000 clones, with roughly 88% observed a single time. The data were obtained in a study of blood T cell repertoires in COVID-19. Study details: The cDNA or gDNA used as material had been derived from T cells, B-cell-depleted T cells, or PBMCs.

Enrollment of patients from Seattle took place during active infection, with longitudinal follow-up. The source is a woman aged 55 to 70 with COVID-19, enrolled during active disease. V usage is TRBV18 and J usage is TRBJ1-5; D remains unclear. The sequenced sample consisted of peripheral blood. For the CDR3, the DNA is TGTGCCAGCTCACCACCGGGCAAAAATCAGCCCCAGCATTTT. Translation gives CASSPPGKNQPQHF.